The 15 T cell receptor beta chains reported below all come from one sample, sequenced in a study of T cells after yellow fever vaccination. TCRdb fed the 5' RACE reads into MiXCR, producing one record per CDR3 protein. Among under 300,000 distinct CDR3 sequences listed, more than 6.5% were seen once. The source material was CD4+ T cells sorted from PBMCs, sampled on the day of the yellow fever booster vaccination. These receptors were taken from a man aged 30 to 39 who received the YFV17D yellow fever vaccine.

The rearrangement uses TRBV5-1 and TRBJ2-5, with 7 positions matching TRBD1. V gave up 4 bases and J gave up 3 bases; unmatched junction bases: 6. CDR3 length: 14 residues. Germline values: CDR1 SGHRS, CDR2 YFSETQ. This CDR3 reads CASSKDRPEETQYF. The CDR3 region has the DNA TGCGCCAGCAGCAAGGACAGGCCCGAAGAGACCCAGTACTTC.

This clonotype was seen a few times. The rearrangement links TRBV4-3 to TRBJ2-4, with no clear D. Trimming shortened V by 0 bases and J by 1 base, and 7 bases separated the two germline ends. Per the germline V gene, CDR1 is LGHNA and CDR2 is YSLEER. The CDR3 is 15 residues long. For the CDR3, the DNA is TGCGCCAGCAGCCAAGAATTGGGGGCCAAAAACATTCAGTACTTC. Its protein product is CASSQELGAKNIQYF.

This clonotype was seen only a few times. The chain uses TRBV5-1 and TRBJ1-1, with D tentatively TRBD1 (6 bases). The CDR3 is made up of 15 amino acids. Trimming stripped 0 bases from V and 1 base from J, with 10 bases between. Germline-derived CDR1 and CDR2 are SGHRS and YFSETQ. The CDR3 nucleotides are TGCGCCAGCAGCTTGGGCACAGGGACGAACACTGAAGCTTTCTTT. It is translated as CASSLGTGTNTEAFF.

V gene TRBV10-3 combines with J gene TRBJ1-5, with TRBD1 identical over 7 bases. With 3 bases clipped from V and 4 bases from J, the junction kept 9 bases outside the gene matches. The CDR3 covers 16 residues. Germline V lookup: CDR1 ENHRY, CDR2 SYGVKD. CDR3 DNA: TGTGCCATCAGTGATCCTAGACAGGGCAAGAATCAGCCCCAGCATTTT. Translated: CAISDPRQGKNQPQHF.

This clonotype was observed a few times. The rearrangement links TRBV12-3 or TRBV12-4 to TRBJ1-6, with D possibly matching TRBD1 (6 bases). Between the trimmed V and J ends, which lost 7 bases and 14 bases, there was a span of 21 bases. CDR3 length equals 14 residues. The CDR3 protein is CASTPGQVGFSLHF. CDR3 sequence (DNA): TGTGCCAGCACCCCGGGACAAGTCGGATTTTCCCTCCACTTT.

The sample holds many counts of this clonotype. This rearrangement joins TRBV3-1 to TRBJ2-7; 7 nucleotides line up with TRBD2. CDR1 and CDR2 from the germline V gene are LGHDT and YNNKEL (reference sequence). J lost 7 bases, V lost 5 bases, and 5 bases had no gene match. The CDR3 sequence is 12 residues long. CDR3: CASSLLAREQYF. The DNA of the CDR3 is TGTGCCAGCAGCTTACTAGCGCGTGAGCAGTACTTC.

This clonotype has ten or more counts. This sequence joins TRBV3-1 and TRBJ2-3; tentatively, D is TRBD2 (5 bases). The CDR3 contains 16 residues. Germline CDR1 reads LGHDT; CDR2 reads YNNKEL (reference sequence). Deletions cut 1 base from V and 1 base from J, with 12 bases between. The CDR3: CASSQVSGIGTDTQYF. Written as DNA, the CDR3 is TGTGCCAGCAGCCAAGTCTCCGGGATCGGCACAGATACGCAGTATTTT.

This chain links TRBV24-1 with TRBJ2-5, with 14 bases lining up with TRBD2. The V gene end was trimmed by 3 bases and the J gene end by 1 base; junction bases not matched to a gene: 0. Per germline, CDR1 KGHDR and CDR2 SFDVKD. The CDR3 length is 16 residues. CDR3 region: CATSDGTSGSQETQYF. The CDR3 DNA follows: TGTGCCACCAGTGATGGGACTAGCGGGAGCCAAGAGACCCAGTACTTC.

CDR3 DNA: TGTGCCAGCAGCAACTGGGGGAATGAAAAACTGTTTTTT. This sequence encodes CASSNWGNEKLFF. The gene calls are TRBV7-8 and TRBJ1-4; D might be TRBD1 (5 bases). Looked up from germline, CDR1 is SGHVS and CDR2 is FQNEAQ. V was pared by 5 bases and J by 5 bases, with 9 bases between. The CDR3 loop spans 13 amino acids.

This clonotype was seen at least ten times. The genes are TRBV20-1 and TRBJ2-1, with 11 bases matching TRBD2. There are 14 residues in the CDR3. Germline CDR1 and CDR2: DFQATT and SNEGSKA (reference sequence). V gave up 4 bases and J gave up 3 bases; unmatched junction bases: 2. The CDR3 sequence: CSAMGLADYNEQFF. In DNA form, the CDR3 reads TGCAGTGCTATGGGACTAGCGGACTACAATGAGCAGTTCTTC.

This clonotype was recorded many times. The rearrangement links TRBV2 to TRBJ2-7; D remains ambiguous. CDR3 length: 17 amino acids. Trimming shortened V by 2 bases and J by 1 base, and 18 bases separated the two germline ends. The germline CDR1 and CDR2 sequences are SNHLY and FYNNEI. The DNA for the CDR3 is TGTGCCAGCAGTGAAATGCTCTCAGTGGGTAGGTCCTACGAGCAGTACTTC. It codes for CASSEMLSVGRSYEQYF. Filled out from reference TRBV2 and TRBJ2-7, the complete variable domain reads EPEVTQTPSHQVTQMGQEVILRCVPISNHLYFYWYRQILGQKVEFLVSFYNNEISEKSEIFDDQFSVERPDGSNFTLKIRSTKLEDSAMYFCASSEMLSVGRSYEQYFGPGTRLTVT.

The chain couples TRBV3-1 to TRBJ2-5, with 8 positions matching TRBD2. CDR1 is LGHDT and CDR2 is YNNKEL in the germline V gene (reference sequence). This CDR3 region has 15 residues. V was pared by 0 bases and J by 5 bases, with 5 bases of the junction left unmatched. The CDR3 sequence is CASSQEVLAGETQYF. DNA for the CDR3: TGTGCCAGCAGCCAAGAAGTGTTAGCGGGGGAGACCCAGTACTTC.

Turning to this clonotype: A much larger clone is a single base away; this may be a read error. The chain employs TRBV10-3 and TRBJ2-2, with TRBD2 matching 9 bases. The CDR3 runs to 17 residues. With 7 bases clipped from V and 2 bases from J, the junction kept 11 bases outside the gene matches. Germline CDR1 and CDR2: ENHRY and SYGVKD. The CDR3 region is CAIMVTRLADNTGELFF. For the CDR3, the DNA is TGTGCCATCATGGTAACGAGACTAGCGGATAACACCGGGGAGCTGTTTTTT.

This clonotype appeared many times. V is TRBV9 and J is TRBJ2-5; TRBD2 matches at 7 bases. The CDR3 contains 14 residues. Germline lookup yields CDR1 SGDLS and CDR2 YYNGEE. V lost 4 bases and J lost 4; bases outside the gene matches: 7. CDR3 in DNA: TGTGCCAGCAGCCCTACGGGCGGGGGAGAGACCCAGTACTTC. Its translation: CASSPTGGGETQYF.

This clonotype has a count of ten or more. The rearrangement joins TRBV28 to TRBJ2-5; D is perhaps TRBD2 (6 bases). Trimming took off 3 bases at V and 2 bases at J, with 16 bases between the two ends. This CDR3 comprises 16 residues. Per germline, CDR1 MDHEN and CDR2 SYDVKM. The chain's CDR3 is CASSFGSAGPQETQYF. The CDR3 DNA follows: TGTGCCAGCAGTTTTGGGAGCGCGGGGCCACAAGAGACCCAGTACTTC.